This T cell receptor beta chain was recorded in a study of CD8+CD57+ T cells in acquired aplastic anemia (dated by TCRdb to 2017 to 2018). The study in broad terms: DNA extracted from sorted CD4+ and CD8+ cells had a mean of about 3.3 ug, with a range of about 0.2 to 30 ug. CD8+CD57+ expansion was defined as a frequency above the mean frequency observed in healthy subjects.

The patients picked for sequencing were ones in whom flow cytometry had shown an expansion of CD8+CD57+ cells. Severe acquired aplastic anemia was diagnosed in all patients according to International Study of Aplastic Anemia and Agranulocytosis and Camitta criteria. Patients had received no therapy at the time of blood sampling. In this study, sorted CD4+ and CD8+ T cells from the blood of healthy subjects and of severe aplastic anemia patients had their TCR repertoires deep-sequenced. Patients were enrolled under clinicaltrials.gov protocols 00001620, 01623167, 00001397, 00071045, 00081523 and 00961064 in the USA. Ficoll-Paque density gradient centrifugation was used to isolate peripheral blood mononuclear cells. Before DNA extraction, CD4+ and CD8+ T cells were sorted with FACS or magnetic beads. This clonotype appeared a few times. Its antigen is not yet known. The record has no base qualities; no much larger clone is one base away.

As encoded in the germline V gene, CDR1 is LGHNA while CDR2 is YSLEER. The CDR3, cysteine through phenylalanine, is 13 amino acids long. The retained sequence is limited to the CDR3, 39 bases, with the frame set at the first base. V lost 4 bases and J lost 16 bases, and the count of bases not matched to a germline gene is 12. Paper-wide results and their limitations: About 29 CD8+ CDR3 sequences were found to be shared between patients and controls, but these sequences appeared to be highly expressed in patients and within the immunodominant clones of the patients. Between patients and healthy controls, no significant difference in CD8+ Simpson's diversity was found (P=0.060).

Profiling of TCR beta VDJ combinations and CDR3 sequences used genomic DNA as the template. An Illumina HiSeq 2000 was used for TCR repertoire sequencing. Turning to the authors' computational methods: Repertoire assessment relied on Simpson's diversity index, CDR3 size and DJ length profiles, and TRBV/TRBJ rearrangement plots. The most abundant DNA sequence in the deep sequencing data was defined as the immunodominant clone. CDR3 amino acid sequences were checked for sharing across subjects and were also compared against the VDJdb database and published repertoires. TCRdb handled the public reads itself, with Q25 trimming in fastp and clone calling in MiXCR, and kept productive beta chains. Every CDR3 protein is listed once, alongside the most common genes and DNA of its rows. Here the V and J calls rest on TCRdb's processing, not on the authors' analysis. The sample table contains roughly 500,000 distinct CDR3 sequences; only one count was recorded for under 40% of them. The ten biggest clones cover less than 0.85% of the sample.

This clonotype was obtained from a human donor with aplastic anemia. Sequencing was done on a sample of sorted CD4+, CD8+, or CD8+CD57+ T cells (not recorded which) from PBMCs. The sequence links TRBV4-3 to TRBJ2-1, and 8 bases in between align with TRBD1. CDR3 region: CASSPTEDRARFF. The sequenced DNA is TGCGCCAGCAGCCCCACAGAGGACAGGGCTCGATTCTTC.